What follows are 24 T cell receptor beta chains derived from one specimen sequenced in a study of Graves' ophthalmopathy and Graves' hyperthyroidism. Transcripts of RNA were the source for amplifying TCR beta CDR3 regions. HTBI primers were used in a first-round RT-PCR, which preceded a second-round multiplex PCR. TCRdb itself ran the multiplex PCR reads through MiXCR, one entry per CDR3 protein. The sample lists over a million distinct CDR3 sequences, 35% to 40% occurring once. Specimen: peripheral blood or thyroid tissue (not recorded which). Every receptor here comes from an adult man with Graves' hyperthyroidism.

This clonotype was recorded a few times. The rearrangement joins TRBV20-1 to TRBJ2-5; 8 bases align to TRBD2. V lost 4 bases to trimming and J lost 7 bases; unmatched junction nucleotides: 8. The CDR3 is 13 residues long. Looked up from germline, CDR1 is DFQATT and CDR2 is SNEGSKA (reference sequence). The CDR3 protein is CSANYGGAGTQYF. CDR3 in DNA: TGCAGTGCTAATTACGGGGGGGCTGGGACCCAGTACTTC.

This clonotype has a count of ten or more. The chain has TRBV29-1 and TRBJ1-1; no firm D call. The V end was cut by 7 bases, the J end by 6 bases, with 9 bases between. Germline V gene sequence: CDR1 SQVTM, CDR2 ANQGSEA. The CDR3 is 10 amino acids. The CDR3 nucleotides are TGCAGCGCCGGTGGCGCTGAAGCTTTCTTT. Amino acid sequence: CSAGGAEAFF. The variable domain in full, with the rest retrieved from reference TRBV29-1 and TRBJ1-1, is SAVISQKPSRDICQRGTSLTIQCQVDSQVTMMFWYRQQPGQSLTLIATANQGSEATYESGFVIDKFPISRPNLTFSTLTVSNMSPEDSSIYLCSAGGAEAFFGQGTRLTVV.

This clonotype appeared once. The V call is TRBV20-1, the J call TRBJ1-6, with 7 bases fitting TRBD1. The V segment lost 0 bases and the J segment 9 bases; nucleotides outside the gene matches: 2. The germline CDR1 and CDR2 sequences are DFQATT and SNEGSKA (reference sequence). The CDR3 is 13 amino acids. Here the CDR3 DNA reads TGCAGTGCTAGAGAGACAGGGAGTTCACCCCTCCACTTT. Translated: CSARETGSSPLHF.

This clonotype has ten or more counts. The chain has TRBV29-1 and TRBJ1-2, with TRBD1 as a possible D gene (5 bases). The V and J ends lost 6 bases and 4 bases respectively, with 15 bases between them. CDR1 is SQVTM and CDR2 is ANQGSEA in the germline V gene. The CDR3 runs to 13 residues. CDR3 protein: CSVWGDLIYGYTF. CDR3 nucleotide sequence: TGCAGCGTCTGGGGGGATTTAATCTATGGCTACACCTTC.

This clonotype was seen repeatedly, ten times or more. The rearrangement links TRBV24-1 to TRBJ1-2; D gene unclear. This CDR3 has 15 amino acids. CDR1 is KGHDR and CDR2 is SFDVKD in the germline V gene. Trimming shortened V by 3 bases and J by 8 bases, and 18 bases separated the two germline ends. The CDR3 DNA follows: TGTGCCACCAGTGATCCCTTGGACGGCGGCGAGGGCTACACCTTC. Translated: CATSDPLDGGEGYTF.

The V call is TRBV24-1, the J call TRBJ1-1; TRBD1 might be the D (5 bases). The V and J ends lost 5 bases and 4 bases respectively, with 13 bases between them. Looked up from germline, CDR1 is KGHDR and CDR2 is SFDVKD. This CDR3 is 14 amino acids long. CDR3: CATSASAGSTEAFF. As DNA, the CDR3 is TGTGCCACCAGTGCCTCGGCAGGGAGCACTGAAGCTTTCTTT.

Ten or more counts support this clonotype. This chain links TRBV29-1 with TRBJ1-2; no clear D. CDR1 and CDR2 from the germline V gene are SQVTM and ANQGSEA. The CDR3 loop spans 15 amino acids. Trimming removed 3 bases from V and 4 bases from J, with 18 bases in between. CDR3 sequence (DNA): TGCAGCGTTGATGACGGGGTAAGACTGAGCTATGGCTACACCTTC. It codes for CSVDDGVRLSYGYTF.

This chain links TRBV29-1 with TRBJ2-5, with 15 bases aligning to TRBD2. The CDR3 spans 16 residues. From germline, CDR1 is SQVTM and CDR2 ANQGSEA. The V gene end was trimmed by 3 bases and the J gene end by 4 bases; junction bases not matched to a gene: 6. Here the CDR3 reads CSVDGTSGRLVETQYF. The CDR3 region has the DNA TGCAGCGTTGACGGGACTAGCGGGAGGTTGGTAGAGACCCAGTACTTC.

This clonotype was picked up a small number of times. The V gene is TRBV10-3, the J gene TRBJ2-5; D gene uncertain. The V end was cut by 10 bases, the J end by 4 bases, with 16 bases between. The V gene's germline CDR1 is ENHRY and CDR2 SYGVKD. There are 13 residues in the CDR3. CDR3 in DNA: TGTGCCAGCAGCCATAGGGCTCGAGAGACCCAGTACTTC. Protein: CASSHRARETQYF.

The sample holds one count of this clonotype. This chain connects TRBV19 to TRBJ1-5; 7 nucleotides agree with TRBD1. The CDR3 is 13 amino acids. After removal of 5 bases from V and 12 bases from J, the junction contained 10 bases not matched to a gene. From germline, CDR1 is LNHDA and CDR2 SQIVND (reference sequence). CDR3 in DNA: TGTGCCAGTAGTTGGACGGACAGGTTGAACCAGCATTTT. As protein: CASSWTDRLNQHF.

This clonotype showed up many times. CDR3 in DNA: TGTGCCATTGGGACATTAGTGTATGGCTACACCTTC. Translated: CAIGTLVYGYTF. The chain couples TRBV10-3 to TRBJ1-2, with D maybe TRBD1 (6 bases). The CDR3 totals 12 residues. The germline V gene has CDR1 ENHRY and CDR2 SYGVKD. The V and J ends lost 9 bases and 5 bases respectively, with 13 bases between them.

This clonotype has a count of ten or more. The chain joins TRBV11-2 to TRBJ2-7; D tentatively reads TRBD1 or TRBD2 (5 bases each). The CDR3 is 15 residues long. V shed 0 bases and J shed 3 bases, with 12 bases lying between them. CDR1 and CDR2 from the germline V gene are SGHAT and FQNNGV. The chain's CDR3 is CASSLDLGGSYEQYF. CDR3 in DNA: TGTGCCAGCAGCTTAGATCTTGGGGGAAGCTACGAGCAGTACTTC.

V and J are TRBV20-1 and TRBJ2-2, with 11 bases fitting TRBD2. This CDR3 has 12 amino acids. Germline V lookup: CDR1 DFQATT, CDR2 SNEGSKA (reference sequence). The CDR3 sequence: CSVAGGPGELFF. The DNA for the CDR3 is TGCAGCGTAGCGGGGGGGCCCGGGGAGCTGTTTTTT.

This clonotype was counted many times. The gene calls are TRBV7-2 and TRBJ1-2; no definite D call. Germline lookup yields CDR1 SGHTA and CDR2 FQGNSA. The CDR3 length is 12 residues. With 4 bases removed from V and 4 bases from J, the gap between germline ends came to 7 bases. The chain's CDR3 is CASSSTSYGYTF. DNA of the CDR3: TGTGCCAGCAGCTCCACGTCCTATGGCTACACCTTC.

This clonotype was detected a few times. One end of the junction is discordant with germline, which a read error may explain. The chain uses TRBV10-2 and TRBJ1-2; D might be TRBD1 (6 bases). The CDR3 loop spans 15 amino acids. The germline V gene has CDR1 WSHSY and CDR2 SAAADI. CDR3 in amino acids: CASTILGDTNYGYTF. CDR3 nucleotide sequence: TGTGCCAGCACCATCTTGGGGGACACCAACTATGGCTACACCTTC.

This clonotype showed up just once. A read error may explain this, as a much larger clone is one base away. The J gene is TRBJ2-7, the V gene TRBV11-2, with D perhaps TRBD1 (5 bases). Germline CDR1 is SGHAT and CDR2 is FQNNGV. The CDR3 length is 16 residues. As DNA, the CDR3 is TGTGCCAGCAGCTTAAGGCAGCAGGGTGGTTCCTACGGGCAGTACTTC. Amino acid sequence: CASSLRQQGGSYGQYF.

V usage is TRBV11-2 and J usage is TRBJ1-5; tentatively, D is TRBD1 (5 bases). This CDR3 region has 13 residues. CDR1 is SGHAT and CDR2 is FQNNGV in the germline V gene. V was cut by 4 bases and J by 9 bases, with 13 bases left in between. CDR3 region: CASSSRVRGPQHF. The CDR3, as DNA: TGTGCCAGCAGCTCCAGGGTGCGCGGGCCCCAGCATTTT. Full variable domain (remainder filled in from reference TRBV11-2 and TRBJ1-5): EAGVAQSPRYKIIEKRQSVAFWCNPISGHATLYWYQQILGQGPKLLIQFQNNGVVDDSQLPKDRFSAERLKGVDSTLKIQPAKLEDSAVYLCASSSRVRGPQHFGDGTRLSIL.

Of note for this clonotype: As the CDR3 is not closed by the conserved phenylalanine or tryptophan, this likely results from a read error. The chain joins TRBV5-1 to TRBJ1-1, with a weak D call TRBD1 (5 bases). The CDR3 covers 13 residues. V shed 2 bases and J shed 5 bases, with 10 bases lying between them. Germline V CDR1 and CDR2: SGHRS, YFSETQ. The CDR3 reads CASSFGGRTEAFL. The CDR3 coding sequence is TGCGCCAGCAGCTTCGGGGGTCGTACTGAAGCTTTCTTA.

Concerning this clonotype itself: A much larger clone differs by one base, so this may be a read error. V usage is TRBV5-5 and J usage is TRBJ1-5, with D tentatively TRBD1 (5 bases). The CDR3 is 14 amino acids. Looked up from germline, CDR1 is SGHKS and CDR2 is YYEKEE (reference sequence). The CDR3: CARWDGPSNQSQHF. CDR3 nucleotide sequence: TGTGCCCGCTGGGACGGCCCGAGCAATCAGTCCCAGCATTTT.

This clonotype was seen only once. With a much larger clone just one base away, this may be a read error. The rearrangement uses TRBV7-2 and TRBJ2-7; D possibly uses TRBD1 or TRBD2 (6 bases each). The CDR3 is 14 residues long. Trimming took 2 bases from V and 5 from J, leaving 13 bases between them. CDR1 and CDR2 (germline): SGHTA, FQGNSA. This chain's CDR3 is CASSLFPGAHEQYF. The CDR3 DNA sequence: TGTGCCAGCAGCTTATTCCCGGGGGCCCACGAGCAGTACTTC.

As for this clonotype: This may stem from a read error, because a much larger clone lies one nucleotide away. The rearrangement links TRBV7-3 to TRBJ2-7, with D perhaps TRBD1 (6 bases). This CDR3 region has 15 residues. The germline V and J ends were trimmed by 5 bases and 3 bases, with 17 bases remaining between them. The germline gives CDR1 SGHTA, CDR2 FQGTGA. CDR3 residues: CASSASGTLDYEQYF. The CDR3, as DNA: TGTGCCAGCAGCGCCTCCGGGACACTCGACTACGAGCAGTACTTC. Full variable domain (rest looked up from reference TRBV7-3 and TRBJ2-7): GAGVSQTPSNKVTEKGKYVELRCDPISGHTALYWYRQSLGQGPEFLIYFQGTGAADDSGLPNDRFFAVRPEGSVSTLKIQRTERGDSAVYLCASSASGTLDYEQYFGPGTRLTVT.

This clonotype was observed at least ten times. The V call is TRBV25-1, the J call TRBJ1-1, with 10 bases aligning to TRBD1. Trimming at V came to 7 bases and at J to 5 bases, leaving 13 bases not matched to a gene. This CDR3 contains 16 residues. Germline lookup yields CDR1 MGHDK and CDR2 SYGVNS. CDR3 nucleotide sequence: TGTGCCAGCAACTTCATACCGGGACAGGGGTTGACTGAAGCTTTCTTT. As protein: CASNFIPGQGLTEAFF.

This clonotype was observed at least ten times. The CDR3 protein is CASSLWGLDTEAFF. The CDR3 DNA reads TGTGCCAGCAGTTTATGGGGCTTGGACACTGAAGCTTTCTTT. The chain recombines TRBV12-3 or TRBV12-4 with TRBJ1-1, with TRBD1 as a possible D gene (5 bases). The length of the CDR3 is 14 residues. Trimming removed 2 bases from V and 3 bases from J, with 10 bases in between.

CDR3: CASSFGGAGREQYF. CDR3 sequence (DNA): TGTGCCAGCAGTTTCGGGGGGGCAGGCCGCGAGCAGTACTTC. The rearrangement links TRBV12-3 or TRBV12-4 to TRBJ2-7, with 8 bases matching TRBD2. Trimming removed 3 bases from V and 6 bases from J; junction bases left unmatched: 7. There are 14 residues in the CDR3.